This T cell receptor (beta chain) was identified during a study of T cells in Graves' hyperthyroidism and ophthalmopathy. There are many counts of this clonotype. Its matching antigen is unknown. TCR beta CDR3 regions were amplified from RNA transcripts. The HTBI primer set was used in a first-round RT-PCR of the TCR CDR3. A single record per CDR3 protein comes from TCRdb applying MiXCR to the multiplex PCR reads. The table includes about 660,000 distinct CDR3 sequences, roughly 46% detected once. Study results and caveats: The majority of expanded thyroid clonotypes above 0.001 also appeared in blood.

The CDR3 is 13 amino acids. Trimming took off 3 bases at V and 5 bases at J, with 10 bases between the two ends. Germline CDR1 reads SGHTA; CDR2 reads FQGTGA. Exclusion of a patient resulted from uncontrolled infection, other autoimmune disease, pregnancy or lactation. Clinical symptoms, serum thyroxine and TRAb, thyroid ultrasound and orbital computed tomography were used for the diagnoses. This rearrangement joins TRBV7-3 to TRBJ2-5; D gene uncertain. This clonotype originated in an adult man with Graves' disease, either hyperthyroidism or ophthalmopathy (not recorded which). The source material was peripheral blood or thyroid tissue (not recorded which). The CDR3 spells CASSFVGGETQYF. For the CDR3, the DNA is TGTGCCAGCAGCTTCGTGGGTGGGGAGACCCAGTACTTC.